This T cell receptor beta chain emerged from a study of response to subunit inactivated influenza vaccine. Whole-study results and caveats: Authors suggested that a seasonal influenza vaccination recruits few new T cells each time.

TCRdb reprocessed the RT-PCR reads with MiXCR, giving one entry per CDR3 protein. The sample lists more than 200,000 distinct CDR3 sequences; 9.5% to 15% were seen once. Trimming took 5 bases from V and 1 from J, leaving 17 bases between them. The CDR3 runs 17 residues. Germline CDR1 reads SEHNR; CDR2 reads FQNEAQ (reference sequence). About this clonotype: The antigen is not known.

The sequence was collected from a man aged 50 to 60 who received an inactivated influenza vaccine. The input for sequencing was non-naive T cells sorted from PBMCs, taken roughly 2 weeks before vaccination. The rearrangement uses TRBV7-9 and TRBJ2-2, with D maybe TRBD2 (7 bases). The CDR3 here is CASSLLGGAMNTGELFF. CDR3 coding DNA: TGTGCCAGCAGCCTCTTGGGGGGGGCGATGAACACCGGGGAGCTGTTTTTT.